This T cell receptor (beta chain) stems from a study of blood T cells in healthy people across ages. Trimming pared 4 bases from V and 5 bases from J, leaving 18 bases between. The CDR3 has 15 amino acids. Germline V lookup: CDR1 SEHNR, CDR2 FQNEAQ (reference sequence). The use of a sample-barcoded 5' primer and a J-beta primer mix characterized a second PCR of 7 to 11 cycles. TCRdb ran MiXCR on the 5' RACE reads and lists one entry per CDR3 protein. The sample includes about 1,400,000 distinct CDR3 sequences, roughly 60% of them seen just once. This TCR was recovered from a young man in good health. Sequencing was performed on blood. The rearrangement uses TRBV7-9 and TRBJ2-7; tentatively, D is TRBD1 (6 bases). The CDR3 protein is CASSYSGQQTHEQYF. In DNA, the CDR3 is TGTGCCAGCAGCTATTCGGGACAACAAACTCACGAGCAGTACTTC.